The 22 T cell receptor beta chains reported below all come from one sample, sequenced in a study of blood T cell repertoires in COVID-19. Some clones are missing from TCRdb's copy, which holds only in-frame ones; the method was immunoSEQ multiplex PCR. This repertoire shows fewer than 300,000 clones, approximately 89% found once; its top ten account for 1% to 1.5%. The specimen was PBMCs or T cells enriched from blood (not recorded which). Every receptor here comes from a woman between 40 and 50 years old with acute COVID-19.

This sequence joins TRBV6-5 and TRBJ1-2; 9 bases map to TRBD1. Germline V gene data show CDR1 as MNHEY and CDR2 as SVGAGI. V dropped 5 bases and J dropped 7; count of bases not matched to a gene: 11. CDR3 length: 15 amino acids. Here the CDR3 DNA reads TGTGCCAGCAGTCGCTCTGGACAGGGGCGGCGTGGCTACACCTTC. Its protein product is CASSRSGQGRRGYTF.

V and J are TRBV7-2 and TRBJ2-3; weak D call: TRBD1 (6 bases). Germline CDR1 is SGHTA and CDR2 is FQGNSA. The CDR3 extends over 15 amino acids. The germline V and J ends were trimmed by 2 bases and 2 bases, with 11 bases remaining between them. CDR3 protein: CASSLLGAFTDTQYF. CDR3 bases: TGTGCCAGCAGCTTACTGGGGGCCTTCACAGATACGCAGTATTTT.

The chain links TRBV27 to TRBJ1-4, with a tentative D call TRBD1 (5 bases). Trimming removed 5 bases at V and 2 bases at J, with 9 bases between. CDR3 length: 14 amino acids. Germline loops: CDR1 MNHEY, CDR2 SMNVEV (reference sequence). The CDR3 DNA follows: TGTGCCAGCAGTCCAGGGTCTACTAATGAAAAACTGTTTTTT. Its translation is CASSPGSTNEKLFF.

The V gene is TRBV11-2, the J gene TRBJ1-3, with D possibly TRBD1 on 6 matching bases. Germline lookup yields CDR1 SGHAT and CDR2 FQNNGV. V was trimmed by 5 bases and J by 1 base, leaving 18 bases between them. The CDR3 totals 17 residues. The chain's CDR3 is CASSPLQGFVSGNTIYF. The CDR3 coding sequence is TGTGCCAGCAGCCCACTACAGGGTTTTGTGTCTGGAAACACCATATATTTT. Full variable domain (missing parts from reference TRBV11-2 and TRBJ1-3): EAGVAQSPRYKIIEKRQSVAFWCNPISGHATLYWYQQILGQGPKLLIQFQNNGVVDDSQLPKDRFSAERLKGVDSTLKIQPAKLEDSAVYLCASSPLQGFVSGNTIYFGEGSWLTVV.

This clone has just one count. V usage is TRBV3-1 (or the pseudogene TRBV3-2) and J usage is TRBJ2-7; possibly TRBD2 for D (6 bases). The CDR3 spans 15 residues. V was pared by 4 bases and J by 0 bases, with 13 bases between. Germline CDR1 reads LGHDT; CDR2 reads YNNKEL (reference sequence). The CDR3 nucleotides read TGTGCCAGCAGCCCTGGCCTAGCGTCCTCCTACGAGCAGTACTTC. It is translated as CASSPGLASSYEQYF.

The V call is TRBV7-3, the J call TRBJ2-3, with D hard to call. The germline V gene has CDR1 SGHTA and CDR2 FQGTGA. V was cut by 5 bases and J by 4 bases, with 13 bases left in between. This CDR3 has 14 amino acids. The DNA of the CDR3 is TGTGCCAGCAGCCCACAGACATTTCCAGATACGCAGTATTTT. This gives the protein CASSPQTFPDTQYF.

The CDR3 nucleotides are TGCGCCAGCAGCCTGGTAACCGGGACTCTTCCTAATGAGCAGTTCTTC. This codes for CASSLVTGTLPNEQFF. The chain uses TRBV5-1 and TRBJ2-1; weak D call: TRBD2 (6 bases). Trimming stripped 4 bases from V and 7 bases from J, with 21 bases between. Germline CDR1 reads SGHRS; CDR2 reads YFSETQ. The CDR3 extends over 16 amino acids.

J is TRBJ1-2 and V is TRBV3-1 (or the pseudogene TRBV3-2); D remains unclear. The germline V gene encodes CDR1 LGHDT and CDR2 YNNKEL (reference sequence). The V gene lost 0 bases and the J gene lost 7 bases, with 15 bases spanning the gap. The CDR3 sequence is 15 residues long. The DNA of the CDR3 is TGTGCCAGCAGCCAAGAAATTGACGGGGTGTCTGGCTACACCTTC. Protein: CASSQEIDGVSGYTF.

The rearrangement links TRBV24-1 to TRBJ1-2, with 8 positions matching TRBD1. J gave up 3 bases and V 5 bases, and 7 bases lay outside the gene matches. Germline CDR1 is KGHDR and CDR2 is SFDVKD. CDR3 length equals 15 residues. Here the CDR3 reads CATSAIGQGDYGYTF. CDR3 coding DNA: TGTGCCACCAGTGCAATAGGACAGGGCGACTATGGCTACACCTTC.

This clone was recorded once. The chain carries TRBV7-9 and TRBJ1-4; 7 nucleotides align to TRBD1. The germline CDR1 and CDR2 sequences are SEHNR and FQNEAQ (reference sequence). The CDR3 extends over 15 amino acids. V trimming: 5 bases; J trimming: 3 bases; junction bases outside the gene matches: 6. The CDR3 DNA is TGTGCCAGCAGCGCCGGGACAGCACCTAATGAAAAACTGTTTTTT. Its protein is CASSAGTAPNEKLFF.

The chain combines TRBV7-9 with TRBJ2-1; TRBD2 matches at 7 bases. Germline V gives CDR1 SEHNR, CDR2 FQNEAQ (reference sequence). V lost 5 bases and J lost 8; bases outside the gene matches: 12. This CDR3 region has 15 residues. For the CDR3, the DNA is TGTGCCAGCAGCAGCAGGACTAGTGCGCTCTATGAGCAGTTCTTC. It specifies CASSSRTSALYEQFF.

This clone was seen a handful of times. V is TRBV6-5 and J is TRBJ2-5, with TRBD1 matching 8 bases. From germline, CDR1 is MNHEY and CDR2 SVGAGI. This CDR3 has 15 residues. The trim removed 5 bases at V and 5 bases at J, leaving 10 bases unmatched. CDR3 in DNA: TGTGCCAGCAGTACAGGGACAGGCGGAGGGGAGACCCAGTACTTC. This translates into CASSTGTGGGETQYF.

The chain recombines TRBV19 with TRBJ2-1, with D maybe TRBD2 (6 bases). Germline lookup yields CDR1 LNHDA and CDR2 SQIVND (reference sequence). The CDR3 consists of 15 residues. V lost 2 bases and J 6 bases, leaving 14 bases between the germline ends. The CDR3 region is CASSILARVVNEQFF. As DNA, the CDR3 is TGTGCCAGTAGTATACTAGCGAGGGTCGTCAATGAGCAGTTCTTC.

V is TRBV3-1 (or the pseudogene TRBV3-2) and J is TRBJ2-1; 7 bases map to TRBD2. Unmatched junction bases numbered 7, after V lost 4 bases and J lost 7 bases. Germline V gene data show CDR1 as LGHDT and CDR2 as YNNKEL (reference sequence). The CDR3 spans 14 residues. This CDR3 is CASSPHGGMNEQFF. The CDR3 coding sequence is TGTGCCAGCAGCCCACACGGGGGGATGAATGAGCAGTTCTTC.

The chain couples TRBV7-9 to TRBJ1-5, with TRBD1 matching 10 bases. CDR3 size: 17 residues. The germline gives CDR1 SEHNR, CDR2 FQNEAQ (reference sequence). The V gene end was trimmed by 5 bases and the J gene end by 2 bases; junction bases not matched to a gene: 9. This CDR3 reads CASSTSDRGLGNQPQHF. The CDR3 DNA is TGTGCCAGCAGCACCTCAGACAGGGGGCTGGGCAATCAGCCCCAGCATTTT.

The V gene is TRBV7-2, the J gene TRBJ1-2; D not certain. The CDR3 is 14 residues long. V was pared by 2 bases and J by 2 bases, with 9 bases between. Germline values: CDR1 SGHTA, CDR2 FQGNSA. The CDR3 loop is CASSLYAGNYGYTF. The CDR3 bases are TGTGCCAGCAGCTTATATGCGGGGAACTATGGCTACACCTTC.

The chain is built from TRBV14 and TRBJ1-5; D is ambiguous. Trimming removed 0 bases at V and 12 bases at J, with 9 bases between. Germline CDR1 reads SGHDN; CDR2 reads FVKESK. The CDR3 length is 12 residues. Here the CDR3 reads CASSQEGSHQHF. CDR3 DNA: TGTGCCAGCAGCCAAGAAGGGAGCCACCAGCATTTT.

The chain employs TRBV27 and TRBJ2-1, with D maybe TRBD2 (6 bases). CDR3 size: 12 residues. The V end was cut by 5 bases, the J end by 10 bases, with 12 bases between. Germline CDR1 MNHEY, CDR2 SMNVEV (reference sequence). In DNA, the CDR3 is TGTGCCAGCAGTCCTCCGGGACTCGAGCAGTTCTTC. This gives the protein CASSPPGLEQFF.

This chain uses TRBV7-9 with TRBJ1-4; TRBD1 matches at 8 bases. V lost 5 bases to trimming and J lost 3 bases; unmatched junction nucleotides: 8. CDR3 length: 16 amino acids. Germline V CDR1 and CDR2: SEHNR, FQNEAQ (reference sequence). The CDR3 DNA reads TGTGCCAGCAGCCCGCCAGGGGGCGCAGCTAATGAAAAACTGTTTTTT. It yields the protein CASSPPGGAANEKLFF.

In nucleotides, the CDR3 is TGTGCCATCCCGGTGGGGCGGGAGAAATACAATGAGCAGTTCTTC. Translating it yields CAIPVGREKYNEQFF. V and J are TRBV6-5 and TRBJ2-1; 7 nucleotides match TRBD2. This CDR3 is built from 15 residues. Germline values: CDR1 MNHEY, CDR2 SVGAGI. V dropped 10 bases and J dropped 4; count of bases not matched to a gene: 13.

The chain carries TRBV29-1 and TRBJ2-2; 10 positions agree with TRBD1. The V segment lost 7 bases and the J segment 6 bases; nucleotides outside the gene matches: 11. This CDR3 is 15 amino acids long. The germline V gene encodes CDR1 SQVTM and CDR2 ANQGSEA. The CDR3 is CSATTGTGVAGELFF. The CDR3 nucleotides read TGCAGCGCTACTACCGGGACAGGGGTTGCCGGGGAGCTGTTTTTT.

The chain combines TRBV27 with TRBJ1-1; D gene uncertain. Germline V gene lookup returns CDR1 MNHEY and CDR2 SMNVEV (reference sequence). The CDR3 totals 14 residues. V was trimmed by 5 bases and J by 1 base, leaving 11 bases between them. The CDR3 region is CASSPAGANTEAFF. The CDR3 bases are TGTGCCAGCAGTCCGGCGGGAGCGAACACTGAAGCTTTCTTT.